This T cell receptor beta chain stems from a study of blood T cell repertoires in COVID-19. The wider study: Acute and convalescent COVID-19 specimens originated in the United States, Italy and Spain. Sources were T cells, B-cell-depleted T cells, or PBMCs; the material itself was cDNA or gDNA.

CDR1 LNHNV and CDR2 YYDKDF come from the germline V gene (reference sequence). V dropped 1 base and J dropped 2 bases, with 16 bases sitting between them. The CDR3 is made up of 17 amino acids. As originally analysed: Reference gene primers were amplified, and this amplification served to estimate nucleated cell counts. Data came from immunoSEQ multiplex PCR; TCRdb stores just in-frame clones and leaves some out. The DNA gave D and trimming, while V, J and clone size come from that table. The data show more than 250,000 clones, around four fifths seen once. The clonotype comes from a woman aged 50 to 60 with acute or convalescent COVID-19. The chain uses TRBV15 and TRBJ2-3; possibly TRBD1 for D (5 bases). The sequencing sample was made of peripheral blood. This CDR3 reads CATSRVIRAKNTDTQYF. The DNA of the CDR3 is TGTGCCACCAGCAGAGTGATCAGGGCCAAAAACACAGATACGCAGTATTTT.